The rows below give T cell receptor beta chains drawn from one sample of a study of blood T cell repertoires in COVID-19. Clones were read by immunoSEQ multiplex PCR, and TCRdb kept only the in-frame ones, dropping some. Of 200,000 to 300,000 clones in the sample, roughly four fifths were seen once. Sequences were obtained from peripheral blood. These TCRs come from a woman of 80 years or more with COVID-19, enrolled during active disease. CDR3s leave out the opening cysteine and the closing phenylalanine or tryptophan. Fields, in order: V gene, J gene, clone size, CDR3 protein. A row's size may be missing; if present it is once, few, many or a size class.

TRBV28,TRBJ1-6,few,ASSLDPTGKIGGSYNSPLH
TRBV28,TRBJ1-5,.,ASRSSNQPQH
TRBV27,TRBJ1-5,.,ASSLSDPGEQPQH
TRBV29-1,TRBJ1-2,.,SVESSGVGGYT
TRBV3-1/TRBV3-2,TRBJ2-5,.,ASSQEGGTQY
TRBV5-1,TRBJ2-7,.,ASSLREQY
TRBV18,TRBJ2-3,.,ASSPGARDTQY
TRBV10-3,TRBJ2-1,.,AISESGLPHEQF
TRBV15,TRBJ1-6,.,ATSRSLTGNNSPLH
TRBV18,TRBJ1-5,few,ASSPSPQQFPRQPQH
TRBV30,TRBJ1-2,.,AWSATGTFDYGYT
TRBV6-6,TRBJ2-7,.,ASGVPPSVGGYEQY
TRBV5-1,TRBJ1-1,.,ASSLGPSGGTEAF
TRBV2,TRBJ2-5,once,ASSVGGADRETQY
TRBV6-5,TRBJ2-1,.,ASSYPSGLGYNEQF
TRBV19,TRBJ2-5,.,ASRHSKGETQY
TRBV7-3,TRBJ2-3,.,ASSPGTLPSTDTQY
TRBV14,TRBJ2-1,.,ASSRGNRGEQF
TRBV7-3,TRBJ1-1,.,ASSLTSQGTMNTEAF
TRBV5-1,TRBJ1-2,.,ASSLATVTADGYT
TRBV11-2,TRBJ1-1,.,ASSTGRIYLNTEAF
TRBV2,TRBJ1-3,.,ASSSQTGSGNTIY
TRBV7-3,TRBJ2-4,.,ASSRGGSKNIQY